The TCR beta chain described here comes from a study of blood T cell repertoires in COVID-19. Study-wide context: Spain, Italy and the United States supplied samples that represented acute and convalescent COVID-19.

Across 20 to 25 US areas, participants ranged in age from roughly 18 to 95 years. This CDR3 contains 14 residues. The V gene's germline CDR1 is MNHNS and CDR2 SASEGT. Trimming pared 2 bases from V and 2 bases from J, leaving 7 bases between. Original methodology: Estimation of nucleated cell counts relied on the amplification of reference gene primers. Profiling relied on immunoSEQ multiplex PCR, and the TCRdb table lists in-frame clones only, not all of them. V, J and clone size are taken as reported in that table, and D and trimming were inferred from the DNA itself. Of 200,000 to 250,000 clones in the sample, 90% were seen once.

The clonotype comes from a man aged 25-40 years who had been exposed to COVID-19. The rearrangement links TRBV6-1 to TRBJ1-3; possible D gene TRBD1, 5 bases. Sequencing used PBMCs or T cells enriched from blood (not recorded which). For the CDR3, the DNA is TGTGCCAGCAGTGAAATAGGGGCTGGAAACACCATATATTTT. Translated, it gives CASSEIGAGNTIYF.